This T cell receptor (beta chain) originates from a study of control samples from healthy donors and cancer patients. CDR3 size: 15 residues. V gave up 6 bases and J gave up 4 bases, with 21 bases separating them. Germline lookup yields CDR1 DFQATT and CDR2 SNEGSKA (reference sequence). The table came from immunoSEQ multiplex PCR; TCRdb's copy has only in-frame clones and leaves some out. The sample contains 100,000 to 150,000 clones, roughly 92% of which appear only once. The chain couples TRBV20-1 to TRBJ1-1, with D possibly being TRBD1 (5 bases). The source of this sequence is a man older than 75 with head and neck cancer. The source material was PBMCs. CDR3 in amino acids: CSASNFRVRGTEAFF. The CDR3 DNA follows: TGCAGTGCCAGTAATTTCAGGGTTCGGGGCACTGAAGCTTTCTTT.